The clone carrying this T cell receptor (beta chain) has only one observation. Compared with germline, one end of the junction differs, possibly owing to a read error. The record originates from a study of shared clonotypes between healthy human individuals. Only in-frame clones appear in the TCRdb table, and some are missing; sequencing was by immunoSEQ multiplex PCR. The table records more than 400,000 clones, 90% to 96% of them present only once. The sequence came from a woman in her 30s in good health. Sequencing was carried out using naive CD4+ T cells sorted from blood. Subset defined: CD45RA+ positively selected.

CDR3 sequence: CASGVADRGRTDTQYF. The CDR3 nucleotides are TGTGCCAGCGGCGTAGCCGACAGGGGCCGGACAGATACGCAGTATTTT. The chain recombines TRBV9 with TRBJ2-3; 8 nucleotides align to TRBD1. This CDR3 is 16 amino acids long. Germline lookup yields CDR1 SGDLS and CDR2 YYNGEE.